The rows below give T cell receptor beta chains drawn from one sample of a study of blood T cell repertoires in COVID-19. Profiling relied on immunoSEQ multiplex PCR, and the TCRdb table lists in-frame clones only, not all of them. The sample carries some 30,000 clones, about nine tenths recorded once. Sequenced input: peripheral blood. The receptors were gathered from an elderly woman with active or convalescent COVID-19. Both conserved end residues are part of each CDR3. D genes are given only for firm matches. The size of a clone is reported for some rows only, either as once, few or many, or as a class for expanded clones.

d_gene | abundance | j_gene | v_gene | CDR3aa | CDR3nt
TRBD2 | few | TRBJ2-3 | TRBV10-1 | CASSSGTSGGPAYF | TGCGCCAGCAGCTCCGGGACTAGCGGGGGACCGGCGTATTTT
. | . | TRBJ1-6 | TRBV6-5 | CASSSFSNSPLHF | TGTGCCAGCAGTTCCTTCTCTAATTCACCCCTCCACTTT
TRBD1 | . | TRBJ2-3 | TRBV14 | CASSPNPTGADTQYF | TGTGCCAGCAGCCCGAACCCGACAGGGGCAGATACGCAGTATTTT
TRBD1 | . | TRBJ1-2 | TRBV12-3/TRBV12-4 | CAIQDRAHYGYTF | TGTGCCATTCAGGACAGGGCCCACTATGGCTACACCTTC
. | . | TRBJ1-2 | TRBV28 | CASRPGLQGHGYTF | TGTGCCAGCAGGCCTGGCCTTCAGGGCCATGGCTACACCTTC
. | once | TRBJ1-1 | TRBV6-5 | CASSSTGYEAFF | TGTGCCAGCAGCTCTACAGGGTACGAAGCTTTCTTT
. | . | TRBJ2-2 | TRBV27 | CASSLGQTNTGELFF | TGTGCCAGCAGTCTGGGACAAACGAACACCGGGGAGCTGTTTTTT
TRBD1 | once | TRBJ1-2 | TRBV2 | CASNTGQGAGGYTF | TGTGCCAGCAATACTGGACAGGGGGCTGGTGGCTACACCTTC
. | . | TRBJ1-3 | TRBV6-6 | CATARMIGNTIYF | TGTGCCACCGCGCGGATGATTGGAAACACCATATATTTT
. | . | TRBJ1-2 | TRBV5-1 | CASSLATYYGYTF | TGCGCCAGCAGCTTGGCGACATACTATGGCTACACCTTC
TRBD1 | . | TRBJ1-2 | TRBV5-8 | CASSLLQGAIGYTF | TGTGCCAGCAGCTTGTTACAGGGGGCAATTGGCTACACCTTC
. | . | TRBJ2-2 | TRBV19 | CASSITQNTGELFF | TGTGCCAGTAGTATTACACAGAACACCGGGGAGCTGTTTTTT
TRBD2 | . | TRBJ2-1 | TRBV28 | CASSLAGGDNEQFF | TGTGCCAGCAGTCTAGCGGGGGGGGACAATGAGCAGTTCTTC
TRBD2 | . | TRBJ2-1 | TRBV24-1 | CATSDSAGTSGGVGEQFF | TGTGCCACCAGTGATTCGGCCGGGACTAGCGGGGGGGTTGGTGAGCAGTTCTTC
TRBD2 | once | TRBJ2-3 | TRBV2 | CASSPTSGGVTDTQYF | TGTGCCAGCAGTCCGACTAGCGGGGGGGTAACAGATACGCAGTATTTT
. | once | TRBJ2-2 | TRBV28 | CASRLGQGVTGELFF | TGTGCCAGCAGGCTTGGGCAGGGTGTCACCGGGGAGCTGTTTTTT
. | . | TRBJ1-6 | TRBV5-1 | CASSLTGKYNSPLHF | TGCGCCAGCAGCTTAACAGGGAAGTATAATTCACCCCTCCACTTT
TRBD1 | . | TRBJ1-5 | TRBV6-5 | CASSLTGGQPQHF | TGTGCCAGCAGCTTGACAGGGGGGCAGCCCCAGCATTTT
. | . | TRBJ2-7 | TRBV5-6 | CASSIPTSPEQYF | TGTGCCAGCAGCATCCCAACTAGCCCCGAGCAGTACTTC
. | . | TRBJ2-7 | TRBV7-9 | CASSPPRGAPGEQYF | TGTGCCAGCAGCCCCCCTCGCGGGGCGCCGGGCGAGCAGTACTTC
. | few | TRBJ1-6 | TRBV12-3/TRBV12-4 | CASSFGGAPLHF | TGTGCCAGCAGTTTCGGGGGAGCACCCCTCCACTTT
TRBD1 | few | TRBJ1-1 | TRBV2 | CASSWDSNTEAFF | TGTGCCAGCAGTTGGGACAGCAACACTGAAGCTTTCTTT
. | few | TRBJ2-3 | TRBV7-8 | CASSLEPITDTQYF | TGTGCCAGCAGCTTGGAGCCAATCACAGATACGCAGTATTTT
. | once | TRBJ1-6 | TRBV7-9 | CASSFLRGNSPLHF | TGTGCCAGCAGCTTCCTAAGGGGTAATTCACCCCTCCACTTT
TRBD2 | . | TRBJ2-1 | TRBV9 | CASSVDPATSGGNNEQFF | TGTGCCAGCAGCGTAGATCCCGCGACTAGCGGGGGGAACAATGAGCAGTTCTTC
TRBD2 | . | TRBJ2-1 | TRBV3-1/TRBV3-2 | CASSQLADEQFF | TGTGCCAGCAGCCAACTAGCGGATGAGCAGTTCTTC
TRBD1 | . | TRBJ2-7 | TRBV29-1 | CSVNGQGVSYEQYF | TGCAGCGTGAACGGACAGGGTGTCTCCTACGAGCAGTACTTC